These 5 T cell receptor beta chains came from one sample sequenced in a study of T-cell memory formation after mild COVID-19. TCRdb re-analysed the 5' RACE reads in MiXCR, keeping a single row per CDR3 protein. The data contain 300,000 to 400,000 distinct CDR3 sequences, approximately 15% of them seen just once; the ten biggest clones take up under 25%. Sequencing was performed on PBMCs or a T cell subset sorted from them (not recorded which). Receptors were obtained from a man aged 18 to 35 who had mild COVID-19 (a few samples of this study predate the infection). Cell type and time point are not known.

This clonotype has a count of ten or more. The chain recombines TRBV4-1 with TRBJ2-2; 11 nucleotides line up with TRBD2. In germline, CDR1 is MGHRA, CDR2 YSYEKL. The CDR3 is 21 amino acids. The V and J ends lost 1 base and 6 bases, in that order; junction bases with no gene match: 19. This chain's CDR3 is CASSQVPAMTSGVTRAGELFF. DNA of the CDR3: TGCGCCAGCAGCCAAGTCCCTGCAATGACTAGCGGGGTTACCCGGGCCGGGGAGCTGTTTTTT.

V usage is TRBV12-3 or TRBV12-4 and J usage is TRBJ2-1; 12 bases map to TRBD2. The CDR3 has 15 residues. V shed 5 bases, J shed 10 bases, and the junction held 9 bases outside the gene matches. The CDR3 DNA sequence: TGTGCCAGCAGTCTACTAGCGGGGGGAAATCGAGAGCAGTTCTTC. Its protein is CASSLLAGGNREQFF.

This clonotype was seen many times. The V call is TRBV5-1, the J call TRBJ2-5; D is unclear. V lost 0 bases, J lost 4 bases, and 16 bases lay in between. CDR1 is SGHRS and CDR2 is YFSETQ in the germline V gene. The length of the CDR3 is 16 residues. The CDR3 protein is CASSLVGRSRVETQYF. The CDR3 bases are TGCGCCAGCAGCTTGGTTGGTAGAAGCAGAGTAGAGACCCAGTACTTC.

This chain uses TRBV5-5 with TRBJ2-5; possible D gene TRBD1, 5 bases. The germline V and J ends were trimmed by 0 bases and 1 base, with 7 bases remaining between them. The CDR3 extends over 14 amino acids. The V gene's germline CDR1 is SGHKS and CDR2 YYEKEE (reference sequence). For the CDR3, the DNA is TGTGCCAGCAGCTTGGGACAGTTCCAAGAGACCCAGTACTTC. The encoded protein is CASSLGQFQETQYF.

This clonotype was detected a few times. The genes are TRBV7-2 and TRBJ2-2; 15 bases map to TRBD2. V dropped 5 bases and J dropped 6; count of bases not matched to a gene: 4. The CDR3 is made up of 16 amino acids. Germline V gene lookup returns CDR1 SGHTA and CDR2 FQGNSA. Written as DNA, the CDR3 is TGTGCCAGCAGCACCGGACTAGCGGGGGGGCCCGGGGAGCTGTTTTTT. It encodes CASSTGLAGGPGELFF.